Given below is one T cell receptor (beta chain) in context. This specimen comes from a study of T cell changes during pregnancy in multiple sclerosis. V was trimmed by 5 bases and J by 6 bases, leaving 7 bases between them. This CDR3 has 11 amino acids. Germline V gene lookup returns CDR1 SGHVS and CDR2 FQNEAQ. The data were produced by immunoSEQ multiplex PCR, yet TCRdb's version contains in-frame clones alone and is incomplete. The sample has tens of thousands of clones, around 85% seen once. The specimen comprised CD4+ T cells from peripheral blood mononuclear cells, sampled in the third trimester of pregnancy. The source of this sequence is a female donor with multiple sclerosis, enrolled in a pregnancy study. The chain employs TRBV7-8 and TRBJ1-2, with unresolved D. The CDR3 DNA reads TGTGCCAGCAGCCGAGAGGATGGCTACACCTTC. This translates into CASSREDGYTF.